This T cell receptor beta chain is drawn from a study of T-cell memory formation after mild COVID-19. Trimming removed 4 bases from V and 14 bases from J; junction bases left unmatched: 11. CDR1 SEHNR and CDR2 FQNEAQ come from the germline V gene (reference sequence). The CDR3 runs to 13 residues. With constant-segment primers, 5'RACE yielded cDNA libraries of TCR alpha and TCR beta that carried sample barcodes and UMIs. TCRdb called the 5' RACE reads again in MiXCR, with one record for every CDR3 protein. Here the sample spans around 340,000 distinct CDR3 sequences, 20% to 25% being singletons. The study's findings and limits: The pre-infection memory compartment contained some responding clones, suggesting cross-reactive memory joined.

About this clonotype: The antigen is undetermined.

This clonotype was sampled from an adult woman who had mild COVID-19 (a few samples of this study predate the infection). Cell type and time point are not known. The V call is TRBV7-9, the J call TRBJ2-3, with 8 bases that match TRBD2. What was sequenced was PBMCs or a T cell subset sorted from them (not recorded which). CDR3 in DNA: TGTGCCAGCAGCTCGACTAGCGAGGGGTGGAGGTATTTT. This encodes CASSSTSEGWRYF.